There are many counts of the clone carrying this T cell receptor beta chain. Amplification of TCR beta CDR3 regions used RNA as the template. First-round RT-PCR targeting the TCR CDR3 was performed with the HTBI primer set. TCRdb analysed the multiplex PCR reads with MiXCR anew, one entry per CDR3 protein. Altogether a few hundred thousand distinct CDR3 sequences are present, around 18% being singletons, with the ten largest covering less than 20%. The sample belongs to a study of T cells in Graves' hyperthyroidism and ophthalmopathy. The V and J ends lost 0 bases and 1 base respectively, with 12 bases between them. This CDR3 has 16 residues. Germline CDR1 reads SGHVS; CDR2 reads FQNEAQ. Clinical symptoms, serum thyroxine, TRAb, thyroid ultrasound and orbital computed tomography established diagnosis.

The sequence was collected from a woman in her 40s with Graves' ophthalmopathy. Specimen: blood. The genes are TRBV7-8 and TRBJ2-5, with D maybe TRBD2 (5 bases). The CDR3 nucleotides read TGTGCCAGCAGCTTAGCCGGTCTAGAGGGCCAAGAGACCCAGTACTTC. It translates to CASSLAGLEGQETQYF. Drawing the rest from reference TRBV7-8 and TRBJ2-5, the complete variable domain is GAGVSQSPRYKVAKRGQDVALRCDPISGHVSLFWYQQALGQGPEFLTYFQNEAQLDKSGLPSDRFFAERPEGSVSTLKIQRTQQEDSAVYLCASSLAGLEGQETQYFGPGTRLLVL.